This T cell receptor beta chain was profiled in a study of cytomegalovirus exposure and HLA in healthy donors. Use of 60 Vbeta and 13 Jbeta primers characterized the PCR. The data were produced by immunoSEQ multiplex PCR, yet TCRdb's version contains in-frame clones alone and is incomplete. This table has 95,000 to 150,000 clones, around 70% appearing once. Study-wide results and limits: A cluster of highly shared sequence variants was likely a sequencing artifact. A later analysis appeared to link common viral pathogens to several of the most significant clusters. No immune exposure information besides CMV serostatus was available.

Per the germline V gene, CDR1 is KGHSH and CDR2 is LQKENI. V lost 3 bases to trimming and J lost 3 bases, with 12 bases between them. The CDR3 sequence is 14 residues long. Note on this clone: Its antigen remains unknown.

The V and J genes are TRBV18 and TRBJ2-7, with D perhaps matching TRBD1 (6 bases). This TCR came from a man aged 35 to 55 in good health and CMV-seropositive. The sample taken for sequencing was PBMCs. This chain's CDR3 is CASSPNPTGYEQYF. The CDR3, as DNA: TGTGCCAGCTCACCCAACCCGACAGGCTACGAGCAGTACTTC. Based on the CDR3 plus reference TRBV18 and TRBJ2-7, the full variable domain is NAGVMQNPRHLVRRRGQEARLRCSPMKGHSHVYWYRQLPEEGLKFMVYLQKENIIDESGMPKERFSAEFPKEGPSILRIQQVVRGDSAAYFCASSPNPTGYEQYFGPGTRLTVT.